Below are 30 T cell receptor beta chains sequenced from a single sample in a study of cytomegalovirus exposure and HLA in healthy donors. TCRdb's copy holds only in-frame clones and misses some; the assay was immunoSEQ multiplex PCR. Seen here are about 160,000 clones, roughly nine tenths observed once, and the top ten hold under 13%. Sequencing was carried out using PBMCs. These receptors were obtained from a woman aged 18-29 years in good health and CMV-seropositive.

The V gene is TRBV11-3, the J gene TRBJ2-2, with a tentative D call TRBD1 (6 bases). Germline V gives CDR1 SGHNT, CDR2 YENEEA. V lost 5 bases to trimming and J lost 0 bases, with 7 bases between them. This CDR3 comprises 14 residues. In DNA form, the CDR3 reads TGTGCCAGCAGCACAGGGCCGAACACCGGGGAGCTGTTTTTT. Its protein is CASSTGPNTGELFF. Variable domain in full (rest from reference TRBV11-3 and TRBJ2-2): EAGVVQSPRYKIIEKKQPVAFWCNPISGHNTLYWYLQNLGQGPELLIRYENEEAVDDSQLPKDRFSAERLKGVDSTLKIQPAELGDSAVYLCASSTGPNTGELFFGEGSRLTVL.

The chain has TRBV5-1 and TRBJ2-3, with D unclear. The V gene lost 2 bases and the J gene lost 2 bases, with 6 bases spanning the gap. Germline V gene sequence: CDR1 SGHRS, CDR2 YFSETQ. The CDR3 runs to 13 residues. The CDR3 spells CASSLQFTDTQYF. The CDR3 DNA sequence: TGCGCCAGCAGCTTACAGTTCACAGATACGCAGTATTTT.

The V and J genes are TRBV5-1 and TRBJ2-5; TRBD1 agrees at 11 bases. V lost 0 bases to trimming and J lost 0 bases; unmatched junction nucleotides: 19. Germline CDR1 and CDR2: SGHRS and YFSETQ. The CDR3 contains 22 residues. CDR3 sequence reads: CASSLVIGGQGVKKSYQETQYF. The CDR3 DNA reads TGCGCCAGCAGCTTGGTCATCGGGGGACAGGGGGTGAAGAAATCGTACCAAGAGACCCAGTACTTC.

The chain has TRBV5-1 and TRBJ2-5, with D possibly matching TRBD2 (6 bases). The V and J ends lost 6 bases and 5 bases respectively, with 14 bases between them. The CDR3 spans 13 residues. Germline V gene lookup returns CDR1 SGHRS and CDR2 YFSETQ. CDR3 bases: TGCGCCAGCACCGTGGGGGGACGTGAGACCCAGTACTTC. It is translated as CASTVGGRETQYF. Based on the CDR3 plus reference TRBV5-1 and TRBJ2-5, the full variable domain is KAGVTQTPRYLIKTRGQQVTLSCSPISGHRSVSWYQQTPGQGLQFLFEYFSETQRNKGNFPGRFSGRQFSNSRSEMNVSTLELGDSALYLCASTVGGRETQYFGPGTRLLVL.

V gene TRBV9 combines with J gene TRBJ2-5, with a possible D match to TRBD2 (5 bases). This CDR3 has 15 amino acids. V lost 0 bases to trimming and J lost 1 base, with 10 bases between them. CDR1 is SGDLS, CDR2 YYNGEE, per germline. Written as DNA, the CDR3 is TGTGCCAGCAGCGTAGCCGTAGCGCTCCAAGAGACCCAGTACTTC. Its protein product is CASSVAVALQETQYF.

The chain carries TRBV6-6 and TRBJ2-1, with a weak D call TRBD2 (6 bases). V dropped 5 bases and J dropped 7 bases, with 21 bases sitting between them. Germline V gene data show CDR1 as MNHNY and CDR2 as SVGAGI (reference sequence). The CDR3 loop spans 16 amino acids. Written as DNA, the CDR3 is TGTGCCAGCAGTCGTTTTAGTAGCGGCGAATCAAATGAGCAGTTCTTC. This sequence encodes CASSRFSSGESNEQFF.

The gene calls are TRBV6-5 and TRBJ2-1, with 7 positions matching TRBD2. The length of the CDR3 is 15 residues. Germline CDR1 MNHEY, CDR2 SVGAGI. Unmatched junction bases numbered 6, after V lost 0 bases and J lost 7 bases. The CDR3 here is CASSYSAGVGNEQFF. The CDR3 coding sequence is TGTGCCAGCAGTTACTCGGCGGGAGTGGGTAATGAGCAGTTCTTC.

This sequence joins TRBV7-3 and TRBJ2-2; 10 bases align to TRBD1. The V segment lost 1 base and the J segment 8 bases; nucleotides outside the gene matches: 7. This CDR3 is 16 amino acids long. The germline V gene has CDR1 SGHTA and CDR2 FQGTGA. For the CDR3, the DNA is TGTGCCAGCAGCTTAAGGGACAGGGGTACTGAGGGGGAGCTGTTTTTT. It encodes CASSLRDRGTEGELFF.

The V and J genes are TRBV7-2 and TRBJ2-5; the D gene is possibly TRBD1 (6 bases). This CDR3 region has 15 residues. Germline V gene lookup returns CDR1 SGHTA and CDR2 FQGNSA. V was clipped by 4 bases and J by 0 bases, with 12 bases between them. DNA for the CDR3: TGTGCCAGCAGCTCAACCGGGACACACCAAGAGACCCAGTACTTC. Protein: CASSSTGTHQETQYF.

The table lists this clone with many counts. This rearrangement joins TRBV5-1 to TRBJ1-1; 7 bases are shared with TRBD1. Trimming cost V 0 bases and J 5 bases; bases outside gene matches: 4. The CDR3 loop spans 14 amino acids. CDR1 and CDR2 (germline): SGHRS, YFSETQ. CDR3 bases: TGCGCCAGCAGCTTGGAACAGGGGAGGACTGAAGCTTTCTTT. As protein: CASSLEQGRTEAFF.

The rearrangement links TRBV19 to TRBJ1-2; 8 bases are shared with TRBD1. From germline, CDR1 is LNHDA and CDR2 SQIVND (reference sequence). The V segment lost 5 bases and the J segment 3 bases; nucleotides outside the gene matches: 8. This CDR3 has 15 amino acids. CDR3 loop: CASSPGQARHYGYTF. The CDR3 coding sequence is TGTGCCAGTAGTCCGGGACAGGCTCGGCACTATGGCTACACCTTC.

V is TRBV29-1 and J is TRBJ2-1; tentatively, D is TRBD2 (5 bases). V was trimmed by 6 bases and J by 3 bases, leaving 12 bases between them. Germline V gives CDR1 SQVTM, CDR2 ANQGSEA. This CDR3 comprises 13 residues. The CDR3 DNA reads TGCAGCGTCGCCGGACTGGACTACAATGAGCAGTTCTTC. Protein: CSVAGLDYNEQFF.

The chain has TRBV10-1 and TRBJ2-3; possibly TRBD1 for D (5 bases). The V gene lost 8 bases and the J gene lost 6 bases, with 12 bases spanning the gap. CDR3 length equals 12 residues. Germline CDR1 is WNHNN and CDR2 is SYGVQD (reference sequence). CDR3 sequence: CASGRVADTQYF. CDR3 sequence (DNA): TGCGCCAGCGGCAGGGTGGCGGATACGCAGTATTTT.

The chain couples TRBV9 to TRBJ2-3, with a weak D call TRBD2 (5 bases). CDR3 length: 11 amino acids. The V end was cut by 4 bases, the J end by 8 bases, with 8 bases between. Per germline, CDR1 SGDLS and CDR2 YYNGEE. CDR3 sequence (DNA): TGTGCCAGCAGCCCTGGAGGTACGCAGTATTTT. It encodes CASSPGGTQYF. The complete variable domain, with remaining parts taken from reference TRBV9 and TRBJ2-3, reads DSGVTQTPKHLITATGQRVTLRCSPRSGDLSVYWYQQSLDQGLQFLIQYYNGEERAKGNILERFSAQQFPDLHSELNLSSLELGDSALYFCASSPGGTQYFGPGTRLTVL.

The J gene is TRBJ2-7, the V gene TRBV7-9, with 10 bases identical to TRBD2. V was pared by 4 bases and J by 3 bases, with 6 bases of the junction left unmatched. The CDR3 has 15 residues. Germline V gene sequence: CDR1 SEHNR, CDR2 FQNEAQ (reference sequence). CDR3 protein: CASSSIAGGYYEQYF. CDR3 DNA: TGTGCCAGCAGCTCCATAGCGGGAGGCTACTACGAGCAGTACTTC.

The V call is TRBV2, the J call TRBJ2-5; 10 bases are a match to TRBD2. CDR1 and CDR2 from the germline V gene are SNHLY and FYNNEI. V shed 5 bases, J shed 1 base, and the junction held 1 base outside the gene matches. The CDR3 runs to 14 residues. As DNA, the CDR3 is TGTGCCAGCAGTCTAGCGGGGGCCCAAGAGACCCAGTACTTC. This codes for CASSLAGAQETQYF.

V and J are TRBV14 and TRBJ2-5; unclear D gene. The ends were cut back, 0 bases at V and 5 bases at J, with 7 bases in the middle. The CDR3 is 13 residues long. Germline CDR1 reads SGHDN; CDR2 reads FVKESK. The CDR3 sequence is CASSQDQVETQYF. DNA of the CDR3: TGTGCCAGCAGCCAAGATCAGGTTGAGACCCAGTACTTC.

The chain joins TRBV7-2 to TRBJ1-1, with D possibly matching TRBD1 (6 bases). The CDR3 has 15 residues. Germline CDR1 reads SGHTA; CDR2 reads FQGNSA. V dropped 1 base and J dropped 4 bases, with 13 bases sitting between them. The CDR3 DNA sequence: TGTGCCAGCAGCTTAGTTGGGGGCTTGAGCACTGAAGCTTTCTTT. Protein sequence: CASSLVGGLSTEAFF.

The chain has TRBV2 and TRBJ2-3; 7 bases are shared with TRBD2. Unmatched junction bases numbered 10, after V lost 5 bases and J lost 2 bases. Germline loops: CDR1 SNHLY, CDR2 FYNNEI. CDR3 length equals 16 residues. The CDR3 loop reads CASSFFAGEPTDTQYF. For the CDR3, the DNA is TGTGCCAGCAGTTTTTTCGCGGGAGAGCCCACAGATACGCAGTATTTT.

The rearrangement links TRBV10-3 to TRBJ1-3; 7 positions match TRBD1. V trimming: 3 bases; J trimming: 4 bases; junction bases outside the gene matches: 6. CDR1 ENHRY and CDR2 SYGVKD come from the germline V gene. The CDR3 contains 15 residues. The CDR3 reads CAISDDRVRGNTIYF. CDR3 nucleotides: TGTGCCATCAGTGATGACAGGGTTCGCGGAAACACCATATATTTT.

The rearrangement joins TRBV7-9 to TRBJ1-4; 7 bases align to TRBD1. Germline V lookup: CDR1 SEHNR, CDR2 FQNEAQ (reference sequence). V was clipped by 5 bases and J by 4 bases; unmatched bases: 4. CDR3 length: 14 amino acids. The CDR3 sequence is CASSRTGGNEKLFF. CDR3 in DNA: TGTGCCAGCAGCCGGACAGGAGGTAATGAAAAACTGTTTTTT.

The chain uses TRBV7-8 and TRBJ2-7, with D tentatively TRBD2 (5 bases). This CDR3 is 15 amino acids long. The germline V gene encodes CDR1 SGHVS and CDR2 FQNEAQ. Trimming shortened V by 3 bases and J by 4 bases, and 16 bases separated the two germline ends. The chain's CDR3 is CASSFQVASGYEQYF. CDR3 in DNA: TGTGCCAGCAGCTTCCAGGTAGCGTCGGGGTACGAGCAGTACTTC.

This clone was seen only a few times. The rearrangement uses TRBV11-2 and TRBJ1-5; no clear D gene. Germline values: CDR1 SGHAT, CDR2 FQNNGV. This CDR3 region has 14 residues. V gave up 6 bases and J gave up 7 bases, with 16 bases separating them. Here the CDR3 reads CASSNDGVGQPQHF. CDR3 in DNA: TGTGCCAGCAGTAACGACGGGGTAGGACAGCCCCAGCATTTT.

The chain is built from TRBV4-2 and TRBJ2-7, with D unclear. The CDR3 runs to 15 residues. Trimming shortened V by 0 bases and J by 2 bases, and 11 bases separated the two germline ends. CDR1 LGHNA and CDR2 YNFKEQ come from the germline V gene. The CDR3 reads CASSQEIVRTYEQYF. CDR3 bases: TGTGCCAGCAGCCAAGAAATAGTGAGAACCTACGAGCAGTACTTC.

V usage is TRBV19 and J usage is TRBJ1-2; 9 bases align to TRBD1. Germline CDR1 reads LNHDA; CDR2 reads SQIVND (reference sequence). The CDR3 is 16 amino acids. The ends lost 4 bases at V and 3 bases at J; junction bases unmatched: 9. The CDR3 loop reads CASSTGQGPRDYGYTF. CDR3 nucleotide sequence: TGTGCCAGTAGTACGGGACAGGGCCCCCGAGACTATGGCTACACCTTC. The whole variable domain, filled in from reference TRBV19 and TRBJ1-2, reads DGGITQSPKYLFRKEGQNVTLSCEQNLNHDAMYWYRQDPGQGLRLIYYSQIVNDFQKGDIAEGYSVSREKKESFPLTVTSAQKNPTAFYLCASSTGQGPRDYGYTFGSGTRLTVV.

The chain recombines TRBV10-2 with TRBJ1-1; 9 nucleotides align to TRBD1. The CDR3 contains 13 residues. V dropped 6 bases and J dropped 7; count of bases not matched to a gene: 6. The V gene's germline CDR1 is WSHSY and CDR2 SAAADI. CDR3 sequence reads: CASSRDRDFEAFF. In DNA, the CDR3 is TGCGCCAGCAGCCGGGACAGGGATTTTGAAGCTTTCTTT.

The rearrangement uses TRBV30 and TRBJ1-5; maybe TRBD1 (5 bases). The germline V gene has CDR1 GTSNPN and CDR2 SVGIG (reference sequence). Between the trimmed V and J ends, which lost 2 bases and 6 bases, there was a span of 11 bases. The CDR3 runs 13 residues. DNA of the CDR3: TGTGCCTGGAGTTGGGGCTCGGGTCAGCCCCAGCATTTT. This sequence encodes CAWSWGSGQPQHF.

This chain connects TRBV30 to TRBJ1-5, with unresolved D. The CDR3 is made up of 13 amino acids. Germline CDR1 and CDR2: GTSNPN and SVGIG (reference sequence). Deletions cut 0 bases from V and 10 bases from J, with 13 bases between. The CDR3 coding sequence is TGTGCCTGGAGTGTACAATTTGGTGGTCCCCAGCATTTT. Its translation: CAWSVQFGGPQHF.

The chain recombines TRBV4-2 with TRBJ2-3; 9 nucleotides match TRBD2. Germline trimming cut 2 bases from V and 2 bases from J; bases unmatched to any gene: 5. Germline V gene sequence: CDR1 LGHNA, CDR2 YNFKEQ. This CDR3 comprises 16 residues. The CDR3 region has the DNA TGTGCCAGCAGCCAAACGGGACTAGCCCTCACAGATACGCAGTATTTT. Protein product: CASSQTGLALTDTQYF.

The chain recombines TRBV9 with TRBJ2-1; tentatively, D is TRBD2 (6 bases). CDR3 length: 14 residues. V was trimmed by 1 base and J by 7 bases, leaving 12 bases between them. Germline V gene data show CDR1 as SGDLS and CDR2 as YYNGEE. This chain's CDR3 is CASSVSDYLNEQFF. CDR3 DNA sequence: TGTGCCAGCAGCGTATCGGACTATCTAAATGAGCAGTTCTTC.